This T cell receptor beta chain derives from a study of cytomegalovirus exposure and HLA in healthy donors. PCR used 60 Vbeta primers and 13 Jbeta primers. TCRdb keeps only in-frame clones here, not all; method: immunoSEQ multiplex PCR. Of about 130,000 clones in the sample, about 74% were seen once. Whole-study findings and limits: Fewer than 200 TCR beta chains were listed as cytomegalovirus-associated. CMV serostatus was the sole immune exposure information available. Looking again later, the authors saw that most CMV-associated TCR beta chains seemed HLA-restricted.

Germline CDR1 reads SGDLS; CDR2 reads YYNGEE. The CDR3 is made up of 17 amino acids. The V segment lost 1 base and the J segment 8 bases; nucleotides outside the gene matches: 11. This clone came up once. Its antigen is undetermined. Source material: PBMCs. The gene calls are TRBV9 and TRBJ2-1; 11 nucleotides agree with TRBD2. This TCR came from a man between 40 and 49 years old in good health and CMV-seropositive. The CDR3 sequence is CASSVTTTSGSRDEQFF. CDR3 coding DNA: TGTGCCAGCAGCGTAACCACTACTAGCGGGAGTCGGGATGAGCAGTTCTTC.